This T cell receptor (beta chain) was retrieved from a study of blood T cell repertoires in COVID-19. Study overall: Specimens from acute and convalescent COVID-19 originated in the United States, Italy and Spain.

Original processing methods: Estimated nucleated cell counts came from reference gene primer amplification. TCRdb's table, derived via immunoSEQ multiplex PCR, lists solely in-frame clones and lacks some. Clonal size and the V and J genes are those of that table, whereas D and trimming came from the DNA. This table holds approximately 200,000 clones, more than 75% found once. CDR1 MDHEN and CDR2 SYDVKM come from the germline V gene. The CDR3 runs 15 residues. Trimming stripped 5 bases from V and 2 bases from J, with 13 bases between. The clonotype was recovered from a man aged 55 to 70 who had recovered from COVID-19. The gene calls are TRBV28 and TRBJ1-3, with D perhaps TRBD1 (6 bases). The source material was peripheral blood. In DNA, the CDR3 is TGTGCCAGCAGTCTTCAAGGGGACACTGGAAACACCATATATTTT. It yields the protein CASSLQGDTGNTIYF.